One and the same sample provided the 17 T cell receptor beta chains below, sequenced in a study of human T cells and chemical hapten exposure. Time point defined: pre-sensitization, week 0. The sample's treatment: therapeutic diphenylcyclopropenone sensitization with weekly scalp DPC. TCRdb itself ran the RACE reads through MiXCR, one entry per CDR3 protein. The sample records around 100,000 distinct CDR3 sequences, 11% being singletons. Material: whole blood, obtained in connection with sensitization to the hapten diphenylcyclopropenone (DPC). Source of these receptors: a woman between 55 and 75 years old with alopecia areata. Some clones in this sample may be carry-over from other donors' samples.

This clonotype was seen ten or more times. The chain combines TRBV12-3 or TRBV12-4 with TRBJ1-1, with D tentatively TRBD1 (5 bases). V was pared by 2 bases and J by 6 bases, with 10 bases between. The CDR3 contains 13 residues. CDR3 sequence: CASSLRRDSEAFF. CDR3 nucleotide sequence: TGTGCCAGCAGTTTAAGAAGGGACTCTGAAGCTTTCTTT.

The gene calls are TRBV6-5 and TRBJ1-3; D gene uncertain. The CDR3 sequence is 15 residues long. Germline V gives CDR1 MNHEY, CDR2 SVGAGI. Trimming removed 2 bases at V and 0 bases at J, with 8 bases between. This CDR3 reads CASSYGVSSGNTIYF. DNA of the CDR3: TGTGCCAGCAGTTACGGCGTTAGCTCTGGAAACACCATATATTTT.

The sample holds many counts of this clonotype. V is TRBV20-1 and J is TRBJ2-1; D gene uncertain. V was clipped by 7 bases and J by 2 bases, with 15 bases between them. This CDR3 comprises 14 residues. Germline values: CDR1 DFQATT, CDR2 SNEGSKA (reference sequence). CDR3 bases: TGCAGTGTCCAAGTGGTGGTGACCTACAATGAGCAGTTCTTC. Its protein product is CSVQVVVTYNEQFF.

This clonotype has a count of ten or more. This chain connects TRBV6-1 to TRBJ1-2; D is unresolved. Germline lookup yields CDR1 MNHNS and CDR2 SASEGT. The germline V and J ends were trimmed by 11 bases and 1 base, with 17 bases remaining between them. This CDR3 has 14 residues. The CDR3 region is CAGVGGVSNYGYTF. The CDR3 coding sequence is TGTGCCGGCGTCGGTGGGGTCAGTAACTATGGCTACACCTTC.

This clonotype was counted ten times or more. The J gene is TRBJ1-1, the V gene TRBV7-9, with TRBD1 as a possible D gene (6 bases). The V end lost 1 base, the J end lost 2 bases, and 11 bases lay between the germline ends. CDR3 length: 15 amino acids. Germline loops: CDR1 SEHNR, CDR2 FQNEAQ (reference sequence). The CDR3 DNA reads TGTGCCAGCAGCTTAGTGGGGGCAACAAACACTGAAGCTTTCTTT. It encodes CASSLVGATNTEAFF. Full variable domain (rest looked up from reference TRBV7-9 and TRBJ1-1): DTGVSQNPRHKITKRGQNVTFRCDPISEHNRLYWYRQTLGQGPEFLTYFQNEAQLEKSRLLSDRFSAERPKGSFSTLEIQRTEQGDSAMYLCASSLVGATNTEAFFGQGTRLTVV.

This clonotype was seen a few times. The V call is TRBV7-9, the J call TRBJ2-3, with D possibly being TRBD1 (5 bases). Germline V gives CDR1 SEHNR, CDR2 FQNEAQ (reference sequence). The CDR3 consists of 17 residues. Trimming cost V 6 bases and J 1 base, with 20 bases left between them. CDR3 nucleotide sequence: TGTGCCAGCAGATCTGCCCTGACAGTCCCTCGCACAGATACGCAGTATTTT. Amino acids: CASRSALTVPRTDTQYF.

This clonotype was observed many times. CDR3 nucleotides: TGTGCCAGCAGCTTAGCGGGGGGGCCTTACACAGATACGCAGTATTTT. Amino acids: CASSLAGGPYTDTQYF. The V and J genes are TRBV7-8 and TRBJ2-3; possible D gene TRBD2, 7 bases. Germline V CDR1 and CDR2: SGHVS, FQNEAQ. V was pared by 0 bases and J by 2 bases, with 12 bases between. The CDR3 runs to 16 residues.

This clonotype came up many times. The chain links TRBV7-6 to TRBJ2-7; TRBD1 matches 11 bases. The CDR3 is 14 residues long. Losses at the gene ends were 5 bases for V and 4 bases for J; bases not matched to a gene: 4. CDR1 and CDR2 (germline): SGHVS, FNYEAQ. CDR3 nucleotides: TGTGCCAGCAGCGGACAGGGGGCGGGTTACGAGCAGTACTTC. Its protein product is CASSGQGAGYEQYF.

This clonotype was seen only once. This may come from a read error, since a much larger clone is one base off. Written as DNA, the CDR3 is TGTGCCAGCAGCACCAGAAGGGACAACGAGCAGTACTTC. This gives the protein CASSTRRDNEQYF. J is TRBJ2-7 and V is TRBV7-9; tentative D call: TRBD1 (6 bases). Germline V gene data show CDR1 as SEHNR and CDR2 as FQNEAQ (reference sequence). This CDR3 region has 13 residues. With 5 bases removed from V and 5 bases from J, the gap between germline ends came to 13 bases.

This sequence joins TRBV3-1 and TRBJ1-2; D ambiguous. The CDR3 runs to 13 residues. Trimming took 2 bases from V and 6 from J, leaving 10 bases between them. Germline values: CDR1 LGHDT, CDR2 YNNKEL (reference sequence). CDR3 protein: CASSQFPGNGYTF. The CDR3 DNA reads as TGTGCCAGCAGCCAATTCCCGGGGAATGGCTACACCTTC.

J is TRBJ2-7 and V is TRBV7-3; D not certain. With 5 bases removed from V and 7 bases from J, the gap between germline ends came to 27 bases. Germline-derived CDR1 and CDR2 are SGHTA and FQGTGA. This CDR3 has 17 residues. CDR3 nucleotides: TGTGCCAGCAGCCCTGGCTTGTCGTCCAGCGCCGATGGGGAGCAGTACTTC. Translated, it gives CASSPGLSSSADGEQYF. Full variable domain (remainder filled in from reference TRBV7-3 and TRBJ2-7): GAGVSQTPSNKVTEKGKYVELRCDPISGHTALYWYRQSLGQGPEFLIYFQGTGAADDSGLPNDRFFAVRPEGSVSTLKIQRTERGDSAVYLCASSPGLSSSADGEQYFGPGTRLTVT.

This clonotype was counted at least ten times. The rearrangement links TRBV12-3 or TRBV12-4 to TRBJ2-1; 14 bases fit TRBD2. The CDR3 extends over 16 amino acids. Losses at the gene ends were 5 bases for V and 4 bases for J; bases not matched to a gene: 4. CDR3 DNA: TGTGCCAGCAGTGGACTAGCGGGGGGACTATACAATGAGCAGTTCTTC. It specifies CASSGLAGGLYNEQFF.

The chain employs TRBV19 and TRBJ1-5, with D unresolved. V gave up 6 bases and J gave up 11 bases, with 20 bases separating them. The CDR3 has 14 residues. From germline, CDR1 is LNHDA and CDR2 SQIVND (reference sequence). CDR3 in DNA: TGTGCCAGTAGCCCCGGAGGAGGGCCTCCTACCCAGCATTTT. It codes for CASSPGGGPPTQHF.

This clonotype was recorded a few times. This sequence joins TRBV2 and TRBJ2-2; 7 bases line up with TRBD1. V was clipped by 9 bases and J by 2 bases; unmatched bases: 6. Germline V gene sequence: CDR1 SNHLY, CDR2 FYNNEI. The CDR3 extends over 14 amino acids. The CDR3 coding sequence is TGTGCCAGACAGACAGGGCGTAACACCGGGGAGCTGTTTTTT. Translation gives CARQTGRNTGELFF.

This clonotype was observed many times. This chain joins TRBV18 and TRBJ1-5; 7 bases are a match to TRBD1. CDR3 length: 15 residues. Germline V lookup: CDR1 KGHSH, CDR2 LQKENI. Losses at the gene ends were 2 bases for V and 6 bases for J; bases not matched to a gene: 7. In DNA, the CDR3 is TGTGCCAGCTCACCAGTTGACAGGGAAGGTCAGCCCCAGCATTTT. Amino acid sequence: CASSPVDREGQPQHF.

The chain employs TRBV11-1 and TRBJ2-1; the D is unclear. The CDR3 contains 15 residues. Germline loops: CDR1 SGHAT, CDR2 FQDESV (reference sequence). Trimming left V 5 bases short and J 0 bases short, with 11 bases between. CDR3 nucleotide sequence: TGTGCCAGCAGCATAAAAACGAGCTCCTACAATGAGCAGTTCTTC. It encodes CASSIKTSSYNEQFF.

This chain connects TRBV29-1 to TRBJ1-2; no definite D call. This CDR3 has 11 residues. The germline V gene has CDR1 SQVTM and CDR2 ANQGSEA. Trimming stripped 3 bases from V and 6 bases from J, with 8 bases between. The CDR3 spells CSVERPDGYTF. CDR3 coding DNA: TGCAGCGTTGAGAGGCCAGATGGCTACACCTTC.